The 3 T cell receptor beta chains listed next were all sequenced from one sample in a study of identical twins. Each CDR3 protein is one row after TCRdb ran MiXCR on the 5' RACE reads. This table holds 1,800,000 or so distinct CDR3 sequences, under 35% found once. Sequencing was done on a sample of cord blood. The receptors shown here come from a newborn girl in good health.

The chain is built from TRBV14 and TRBJ2-3; the D gene is possibly TRBD2 (5 bases). V dropped 3 bases and J dropped 2 bases, with 15 bases sitting between them. CDR1 and CDR2 from the germline V gene are SGHDN and FVKESK. This CDR3 contains 16 residues. Here the CDR3 reads CASSQRVRPFTDTQYF. As DNA, the CDR3 is TGTGCCAGCAGCCAGAGGGTACGGCCCTTCACAGATACGCAGTATTTT.

The table lists this clonotype with many counts. This sequence joins TRBV20-1 and TRBJ2-5; 11 nucleotides line up with TRBD2. This CDR3 is built from 14 residues. Germline V gene sequence: CDR1 DFQATT, CDR2 SNEGSKA (reference sequence). V lost 3 bases, J lost 8 bases, and 8 bases stayed unmatched. The CDR3 protein is CSARTSGTPETQYF. DNA of the CDR3: TGCAGTGCTAGGACTAGCGGGACCCCAGAAACCCAGTACTTC.

With respect to this clonotype: Given the absence of the conserved phenylalanine or tryptophan at the CDR3 end, a read error is likely. The CDR3 nucleotides are TGTGCCAGCAGTTTTGGAGGGGAGGGAAACATTCAGTACTAC. Translation gives CASSFGGEGNIQYY. This chain uses TRBV12-3 or TRBV12-4 with TRBJ2-7; TRBD2 matches at 7 bases. The J call is uncertain, as TRBJ2-4 better fits the DNA end. The CDR3 has 14 amino acids.